Shown below are 21 T cell receptor beta chains from a single sample sequenced in a study of shared clonotypes between healthy human individuals. Repertoires were generated with immunoSEQ multiplex PCR, while TCRdb's copy carries only in-frame clones and drops some. The sample holds about 380,000 clones, 96% seen once. Sequenced: memory CD8+ T cells sorted from blood. Indicated subset: CD45RO+ cells pooled with CCR7-negative TemRA cells. The receptors were sampled from a man aged 30 to 45 in good health.

The CDR3 DNA reads as TGTGCCAGCAGCCCAGTAAGACAGGGACGATATGAAGCTTTCTTT. Translation: CASSPVRQGRYEAFF. The chain has TRBV7-9 and TRBJ1-1, with 7 bases fitting TRBD1. Germline-derived CDR1 and CDR2 are SEHNR and FQNEAQ (reference sequence). CDR3 size: 15 residues. With 5 bases clipped from V and 7 bases from J, the junction kept 13 bases outside the gene matches.

The rearrangement uses TRBV5-5 and TRBJ2-1; D possibly corresponds to TRBD2 (6 bases). CDR3 length: 14 residues. Trimming pared 0 bases from V and 8 bases from J, leaving 12 bases between. Germline assignment: CDR1 SGHKS and CDR2 YYEKEE (reference sequence). The chain's CDR3 is CASSLVWWRDEQFF. In nucleotides, the CDR3 is TGTGCCAGCAGCTTGGTCTGGTGGAGGGATGAGCAGTTCTTC.

This chain joins TRBV7-6 and TRBJ1-1; 7 bases map to TRBD1. CDR1 is SGHVS and CDR2 is FNYEAQ in the germline V gene. The CDR3 length is 13 residues. V lost 1 base to trimming and J lost 7 bases; unmatched junction nucleotides: 3. This CDR3 reads CASSLDRTGEAFF. As DNA, the CDR3 is TGTGCCAGCAGCTTAGACCGGACAGGTGAAGCTTTCTTT.

The chain combines TRBV6-6 with TRBJ2-2; D perhaps matches TRBD2 (6 bases). This CDR3 comprises 14 residues. The germline V and J ends were trimmed by 2 bases and 7 bases, with 11 bases remaining between them. Germline lookup yields CDR1 MNHNY and CDR2 SVGAGI (reference sequence). The CDR3 spells CASSYNGGVGELFF. DNA of the CDR3: TGTGCCAGCAGTTACAATGGAGGGGTCGGGGAGCTGTTTTTT.

The CDR3 DNA reads TGTGCCAGCAGCTTAAATTATCCGGACCGGGACGGACAAGAGACCCAGTACTTC. It is translated as CASSLNYPDRDGQETQYF. This chain uses TRBV7-9 with TRBJ2-5, with D perhaps assigned TRBD1 or TRBD2 (5 bases each). The germline V and J ends were trimmed by 2 bases and 2 bases, with 21 bases remaining between them. The CDR3 consists of 18 residues. The V gene's germline CDR1 is SEHNR and CDR2 FQNEAQ (reference sequence).

The CDR3, as DNA: TGTGCCAGCAGACTTGAGACAGGGGGCGATGGCTACACCTTC. Translation: CASRLETGGDGYTF. The V and J genes are TRBV27 and TRBJ1-2; 10 bases agree with TRBD1. The V gene's germline CDR1 is MNHEY and CDR2 SMNVEV (reference sequence). With 6 bases clipped from V and 6 bases from J, the junction kept 7 bases outside the gene matches. The CDR3 spans 14 residues.

Notes on this clone: One junction end does not reproduce the germline sequence, and a read error may be involved. The J gene is TRBJ2-5, the V gene TRBV2, with 9 bases matching TRBD1. CDR1 and CDR2 (germline): SNHLY, FYNNEI. The CDR3 length is 14 residues. The CDR3 nucleotides are TGTGCCAGCAGGGAAGACAGGGGGGGAGAGACCCAGTACTTC. Protein: CASREDRGGETQYF.

Comment on this clone: The sample holds other DNA sequences that translate to the same CDR3. The rearrangement links TRBV4-1 to TRBJ1-2, with 9 bases aligning to TRBD1. The junction had 2 bases not matched to a gene; V was cut back by 6 bases and J by 3 bases. This CDR3 is 13 amino acids long. Per germline, CDR1 MGHRA and CDR2 YSYEKL. CDR3: CASSRDRDYGYTF. The CDR3, as DNA: TGCGCCAGCAGTCGGGACAGGGACTATGGCTACACCTTC.

The chain joins TRBV28 to TRBJ1-2, with 10 bases aligning to TRBD1. The CDR3 has 17 residues. Germline V gene sequence: CDR1 MDHEN, CDR2 SYDVKM. Trimming at V came to 4 bases and at J to 0 bases, leaving 8 bases not matched to a gene. The CDR3 sequence is CASSSPWTGGTNYGYTF. The CDR3 DNA reads TGTGCCAGCAGTTCTCCTTGGACAGGGGGGACTAACTATGGCTACACCTTC.

The V call is TRBV9, the J call TRBJ2-1; TRBD2 matches at 10 bases. The junction had 5 bases not matched to a gene; V was cut back by 0 bases and J by 8 bases. The CDR3 is 15 residues long. From germline, CDR1 is SGDLS and CDR2 YYNGEE. The CDR3, as DNA: TGTGCCAGCAGCGTAGTACTAGCGGGACTCGATGAGCAGTTCTTC. It encodes CASSVVLAGLDEQFF.

This rearrangement joins TRBV30 to TRBJ1-3; D is ambiguous. The CDR3 spans 14 residues. CDR1 is GTSNPN and CDR2 is SVGIG in the germline V gene (reference sequence). V was pared by 3 bases and J by 0 bases, with 9 bases between. The CDR3 is CAWRVSISGNTIYF. CDR3 DNA: TGTGCCTGGAGAGTGTCCATCTCTGGAAACACCATATATTTT.

The rearrangement links TRBV18 to TRBJ2-3; 10 bases align to TRBD2. The junction had 8 bases not matched to a gene; V was cut back by 0 bases and J by 5 bases. CDR3 length: 17 residues. Germline CDR1 and CDR2: KGHSH and LQKENI. CDR3 sequence: CASSPPELAGRGDTQYF. The CDR3 DNA reads as TGTGCCAGCTCACCACCGGAACTAGCGGGACGGGGAGATACGCAGTATTTT.

The chain joins TRBV30 to TRBJ1-3; 7 nucleotides align to TRBD1. This CDR3 is 15 amino acids long. Trimming took 4 bases from V and 4 from J; bases not matched to a gene: 10. Germline CDR1 is GTSNPN and CDR2 is SVGIG (reference sequence). The chain's CDR3 is CAWTRPDRAGNTIYF. CDR3 coding DNA: TGTGCCTGGACCCGTCCCGACAGGGCAGGAAACACCATATATTTT.

As for this clone: Relative to the germline gene, one junction end is altered; a read error may explain this. This chain links TRBV7-9 with TRBJ2-2, with 12 nucleotides matching TRBD2. CDR3 size: 18 residues. The V gene's germline CDR1 is SEHNR and CDR2 FQNEAQ (reference sequence). The CDR3: CASRLDLAGGPRTGELFF. For the CDR3, the DNA is TGTGCCAGCAGATTAGACCTAGCGGGAGGGCCGCGCACCGGGGAGCTGTTTTTT.

In this sample, this clone turned up once. The rearrangement uses TRBV29-1 and TRBJ2-3; TRBD1 might be the D (5 bases). This CDR3 region has 16 residues. V dropped 4 bases and J dropped 0 bases, with 17 bases sitting between them. Germline assignment: CDR1 SQVTM and CDR2 ANQGSEA. The CDR3 nucleotides are TGCAGCGTTGCAGAGTACAGGAAGCTCAGCACAGATACGCAGTATTTT. It codes for CSVAEYRKLSTDTQYF.

With respect to this clone: Different DNA sequences within this sample yield the same CDR3. The chain has TRBV6-5 and TRBJ2-7; 7 bases match TRBD1. CDR3 size: 14 residues. CDR1 MNHEY and CDR2 SVGAGI come from the germline V gene. V trimming: 4 bases; J trimming: 1 base; junction bases outside the gene matches: 4. The DNA for the CDR3 is TGTGCCAGCAGTTGGACAGGTGGTTCCTACGAGCAGTACTTC. It specifies CASSWTGGSYEQYF.

The genes are TRBV5-5 and TRBJ2-4; tentative D call: TRBD1 (5 bases). V shed 4 bases and J shed 1 base, with 15 bases lying between them. Germline assignment: CDR1 SGHKS and CDR2 YYEKEE (reference sequence). The CDR3 consists of 16 residues. CDR3 sequence reads: CASSPLPDSAKNIQYF. The CDR3 coding sequence is TGTGCCAGCAGCCCGCTACCCGACAGTGCCAAAAACATTCAGTACTTC.

This sequence joins TRBV21-1 and TRBJ2-7. TRBV21-1 is given as a pseudogene. CDR3 length: 14 residues. The CDR3 nucleotides are TGTGCCAGCACCTCCCCGCCCATCTTATACGAGCAGTACTTC. Amino acid sequence: CASTSPPILYEQYF.

V and J are TRBV5-4 and TRBJ2-1; TRBD2 aligns across 9 bases. The length of the CDR3 is 14 residues. Germline CDR1 is SGHNT and CDR2 is YYREEE (reference sequence). The CDR3 nucleotides read TGTGCAGCCGGAGTAGCGGGAGTGCGAAATGAGCAGTTCTTC. Protein sequence: CAAGVAGVRNEQFF.

CDR3 residues: CASSQDLAQRQFF. The DNA of the CDR3 is TGCGCCAGCAGCCAAGACCTAGCGCAACGGCAGTTCTTC. V usage is TRBV4-1 and J usage is TRBJ2-1; TRBD2 might be the D (6 bases). The germline V and J ends were trimmed by 0 bases and 12 bases, with 12 bases remaining between them. The germline CDR1 and CDR2 sequences are MGHRA and YSYEKL. This CDR3 contains 13 residues.

J is TRBJ2-3 and V is TRBV11-2, with TRBD2 identical over 10 bases. V dropped 6 bases and J dropped 6; count of bases not matched to a gene: 12. Germline assignment: CDR1 SGHAT and CDR2 FQNNGV. The CDR3 spans 16 residues. CDR3 loop: CASRSPGLASVDTQYF. In DNA form, the CDR3 reads TGTGCCAGCAGGTCTCCGGGACTAGCGTCCGTGGATACGCAGTATTTT.